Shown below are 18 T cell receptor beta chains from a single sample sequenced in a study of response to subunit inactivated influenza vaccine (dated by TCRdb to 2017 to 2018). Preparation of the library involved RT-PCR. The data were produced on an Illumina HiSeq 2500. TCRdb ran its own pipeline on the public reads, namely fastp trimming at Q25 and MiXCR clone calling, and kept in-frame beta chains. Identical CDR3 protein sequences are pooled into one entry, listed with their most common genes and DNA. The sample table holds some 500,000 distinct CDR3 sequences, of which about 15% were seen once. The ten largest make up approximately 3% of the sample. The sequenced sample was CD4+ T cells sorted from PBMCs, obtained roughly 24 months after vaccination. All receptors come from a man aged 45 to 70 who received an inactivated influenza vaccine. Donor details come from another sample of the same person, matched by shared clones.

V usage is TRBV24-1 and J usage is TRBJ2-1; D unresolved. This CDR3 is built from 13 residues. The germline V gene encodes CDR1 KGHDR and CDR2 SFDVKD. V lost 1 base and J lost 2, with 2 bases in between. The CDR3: CATSDFPYNEQFF. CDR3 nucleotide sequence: TGTGCCACCAGTGATTTCCCCTACAATGAGCAGTTCTTC.

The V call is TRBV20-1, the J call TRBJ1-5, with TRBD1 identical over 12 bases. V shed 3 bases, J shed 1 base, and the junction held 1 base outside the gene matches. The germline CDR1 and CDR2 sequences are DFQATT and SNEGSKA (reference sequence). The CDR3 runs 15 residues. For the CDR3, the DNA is TGCAGTGCTAGGGGACAGGGGGCAAGCAATCAGCCCCAGCATTTT. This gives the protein CSARGQGASNQPQHF.

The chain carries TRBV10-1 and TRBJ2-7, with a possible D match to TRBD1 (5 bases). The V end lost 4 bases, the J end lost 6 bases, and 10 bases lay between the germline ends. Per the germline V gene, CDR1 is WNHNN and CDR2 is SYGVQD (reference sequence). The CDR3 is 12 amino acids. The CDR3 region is CASSGTSSEQYF. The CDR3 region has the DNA TGCGCCAGCAGTGGGACAAGTAGCGAGCAGTACTTC.

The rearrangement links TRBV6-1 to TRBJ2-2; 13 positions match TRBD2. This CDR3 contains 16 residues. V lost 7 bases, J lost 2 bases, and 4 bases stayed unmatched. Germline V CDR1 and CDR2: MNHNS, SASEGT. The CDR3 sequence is CASKGTSGKNTGELFF. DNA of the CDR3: TGTGCCAGCAAGGGGACTAGCGGGAAAAACACCGGGGAGCTGTTTTTT.

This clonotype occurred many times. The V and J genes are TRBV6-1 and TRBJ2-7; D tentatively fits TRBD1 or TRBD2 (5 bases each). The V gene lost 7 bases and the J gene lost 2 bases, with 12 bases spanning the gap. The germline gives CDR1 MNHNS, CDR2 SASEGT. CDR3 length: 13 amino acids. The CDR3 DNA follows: TGTGCCAGCACCCGGGACGGAACCTACGAGCAGTACTTC. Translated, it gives CASTRDGTYEQYF.

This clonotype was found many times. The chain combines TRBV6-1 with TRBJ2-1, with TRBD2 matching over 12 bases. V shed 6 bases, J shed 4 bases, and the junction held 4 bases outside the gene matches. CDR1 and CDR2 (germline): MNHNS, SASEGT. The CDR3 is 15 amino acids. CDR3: CASRDGTSGYNEQFF. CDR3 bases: TGTGCCAGCAGGGATGGGACTAGCGGGTACAATGAGCAGTTCTTC.

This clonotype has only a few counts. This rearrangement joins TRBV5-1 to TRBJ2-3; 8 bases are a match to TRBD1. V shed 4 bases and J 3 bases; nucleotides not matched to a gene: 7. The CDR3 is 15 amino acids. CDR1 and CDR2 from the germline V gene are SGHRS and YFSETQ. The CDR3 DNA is TGCGCCAGCAGCCGGGGGACAGGATTTACAGATACGCAGTATTTT. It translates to CASSRGTGFTDTQYF.

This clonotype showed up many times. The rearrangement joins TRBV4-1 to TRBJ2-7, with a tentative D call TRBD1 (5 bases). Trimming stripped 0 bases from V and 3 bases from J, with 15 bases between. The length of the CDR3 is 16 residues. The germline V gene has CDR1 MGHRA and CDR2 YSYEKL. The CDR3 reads CASSQDKAARVYEQYF. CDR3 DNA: TGCGCCAGCAGCCAAGATAAGGCTGCCAGGGTCTACGAGCAGTACTTC.

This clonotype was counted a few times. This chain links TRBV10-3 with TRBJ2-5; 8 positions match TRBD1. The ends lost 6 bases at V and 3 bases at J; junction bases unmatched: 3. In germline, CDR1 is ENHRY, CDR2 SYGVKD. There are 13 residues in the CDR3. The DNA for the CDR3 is TGTGCCATCAGATCACAGGGGGAAGAGACCCAGTACTTC. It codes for CAIRSQGEETQYF.

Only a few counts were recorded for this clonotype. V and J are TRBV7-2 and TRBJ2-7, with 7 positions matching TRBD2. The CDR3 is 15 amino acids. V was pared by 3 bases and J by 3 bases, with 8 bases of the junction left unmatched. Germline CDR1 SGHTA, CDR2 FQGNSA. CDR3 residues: CASSLEGGTYYEQYF. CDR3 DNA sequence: TGTGCCAGCAGCTTGGAGGGAGGGACGTACTACGAGCAGTACTTC.

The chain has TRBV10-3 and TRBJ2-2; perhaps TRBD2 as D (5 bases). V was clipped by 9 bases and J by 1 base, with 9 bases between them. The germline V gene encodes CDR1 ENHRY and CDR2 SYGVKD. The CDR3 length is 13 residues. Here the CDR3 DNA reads TGTGCCATTTTACGGGAGAACACCGGGGAGCTGTTTTTT. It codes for CAILRENTGELFF.

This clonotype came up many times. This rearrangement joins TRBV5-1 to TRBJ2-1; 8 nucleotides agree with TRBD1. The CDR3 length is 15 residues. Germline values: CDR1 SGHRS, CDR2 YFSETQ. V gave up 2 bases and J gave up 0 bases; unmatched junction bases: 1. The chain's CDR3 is CASSFTGGSYNEQFF. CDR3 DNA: TGCGCCAGCAGCTTTACAGGGGGCTCCTACAATGAGCAGTTCTTC.

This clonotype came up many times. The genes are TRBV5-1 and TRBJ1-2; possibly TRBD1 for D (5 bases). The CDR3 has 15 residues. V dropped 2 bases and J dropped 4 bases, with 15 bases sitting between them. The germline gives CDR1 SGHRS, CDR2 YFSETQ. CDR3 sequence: CASSFGRDLLYGYTF. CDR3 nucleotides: TGCGCCAGCAGCTTTGGCAGGGACTTACTCTATGGCTACACCTTC.

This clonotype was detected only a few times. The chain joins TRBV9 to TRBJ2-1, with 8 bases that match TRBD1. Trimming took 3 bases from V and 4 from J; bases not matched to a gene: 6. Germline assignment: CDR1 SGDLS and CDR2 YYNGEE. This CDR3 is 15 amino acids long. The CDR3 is CASSAPGQVYNEQFF. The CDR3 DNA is TGTGCCAGCAGCGCGCCGGGACAGGTATACAATGAGCAGTTCTTC.

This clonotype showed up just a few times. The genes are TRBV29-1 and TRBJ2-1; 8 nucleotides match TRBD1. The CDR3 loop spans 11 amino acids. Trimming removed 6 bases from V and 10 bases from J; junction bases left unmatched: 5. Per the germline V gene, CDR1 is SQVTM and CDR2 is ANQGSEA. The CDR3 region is CSVEDRAEQFF. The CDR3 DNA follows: TGCAGCGTCGAGGACAGGGCAGAGCAGTTCTTC.

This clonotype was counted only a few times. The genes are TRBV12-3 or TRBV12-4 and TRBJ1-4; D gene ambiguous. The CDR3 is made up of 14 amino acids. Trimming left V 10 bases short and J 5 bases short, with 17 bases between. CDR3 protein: CATRRRLRNEKLFF. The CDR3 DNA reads TGTGCCACCCGGAGGAGACTGAGGAATGAAAAACTGTTTTTT.

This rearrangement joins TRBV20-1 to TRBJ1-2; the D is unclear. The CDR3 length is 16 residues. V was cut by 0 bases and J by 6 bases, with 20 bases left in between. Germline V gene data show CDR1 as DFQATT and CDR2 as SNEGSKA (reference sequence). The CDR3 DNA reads TGCAGTGCTAGAGATAGGGTTTTAGGGCAGAGTCATGGCTACACCTTC. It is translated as CSARDRVLGQSHGYTF.

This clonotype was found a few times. CDR3 region: CSASGLFSYNEQFF. The CDR3 coding sequence is TGCAGTGCTTCTGGACTATTCTCCTACAATGAGCAGTTCTTC. V is TRBV20-1 and J is TRBJ2-1; a possible D gene is TRBD2 (6 bases). The CDR3 has 14 amino acids. V lost 5 bases, J lost 0 bases, and 11 bases lay in between. Looked up from germline, CDR1 is DFQATT and CDR2 is SNEGSKA (reference sequence).